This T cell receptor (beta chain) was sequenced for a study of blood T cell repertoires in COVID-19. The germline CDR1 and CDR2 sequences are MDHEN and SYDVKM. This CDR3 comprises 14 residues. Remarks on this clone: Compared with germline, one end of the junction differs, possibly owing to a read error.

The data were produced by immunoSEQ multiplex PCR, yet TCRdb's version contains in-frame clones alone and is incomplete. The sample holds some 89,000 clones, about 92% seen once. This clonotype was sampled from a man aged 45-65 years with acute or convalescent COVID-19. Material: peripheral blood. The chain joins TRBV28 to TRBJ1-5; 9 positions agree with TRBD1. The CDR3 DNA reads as TGTGCCAGCAGTCTATGGGGACAGGGCCAGCCCCAGCATTTT. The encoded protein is CASSLWGQGQPQHF.